This record covers a single TCR beta chain. These data are taken from a study of control samples from healthy donors and cancer patients. The CDR3 spans 13 residues. Germline-derived CDR1 and CDR2 are KGHSH and LQKENI. Trimming stripped 4 bases from V and 3 bases from J, with 9 bases between. TCRdb keeps only in-frame clones here, not all; method: immunoSEQ multiplex PCR. The sample yields about 98,000 clones, more than 75% seen once. Sequencing was carried out using blood. The rearrangement joins TRBV18 to TRBJ1-1; D gene ambiguous. The clonotype comes from a man between 60 and 75 years old in good health. The CDR3 sequence is CASSRLRDTEAFF. The CDR3 coding sequence is TGTGCCAGCTCACGCCTTAGAGACACTGAAGCTTTCTTT.